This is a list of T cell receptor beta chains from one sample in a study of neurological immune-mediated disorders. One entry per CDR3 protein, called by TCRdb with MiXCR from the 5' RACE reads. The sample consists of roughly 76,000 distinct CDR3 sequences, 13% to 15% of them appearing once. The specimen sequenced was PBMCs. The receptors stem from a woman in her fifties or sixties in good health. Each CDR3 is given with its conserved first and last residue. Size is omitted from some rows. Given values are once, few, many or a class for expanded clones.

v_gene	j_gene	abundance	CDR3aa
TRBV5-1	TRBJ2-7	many	CASSAATGGNEQYF
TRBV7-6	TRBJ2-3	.	CASSLATRGDTQYF
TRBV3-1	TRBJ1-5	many	CASSQGSNQPQHF
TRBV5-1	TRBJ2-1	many	CASSLAGDLTHEQFF
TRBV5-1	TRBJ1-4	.	CASSEAGTGGEKLFF
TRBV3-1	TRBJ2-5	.	CASSQDPRLAGTPETQYF
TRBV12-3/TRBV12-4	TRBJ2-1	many	CASSPDRIQFF
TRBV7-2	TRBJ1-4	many	CASSPQGILTNEKLFF
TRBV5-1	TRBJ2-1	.	CASSLPTGSTYNEQFF
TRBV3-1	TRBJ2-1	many	CASSQATGGNEQFF
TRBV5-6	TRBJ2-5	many	CASSLETYRQGTQYF
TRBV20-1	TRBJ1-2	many	CSAGTGGARGYTF
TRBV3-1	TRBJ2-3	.	CASSRRTDTQYF
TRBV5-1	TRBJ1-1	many	CASSTGQGAWTEAFF
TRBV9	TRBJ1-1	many	CASSVLGGSEAFF
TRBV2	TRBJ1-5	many	CASSADSNQPQHF